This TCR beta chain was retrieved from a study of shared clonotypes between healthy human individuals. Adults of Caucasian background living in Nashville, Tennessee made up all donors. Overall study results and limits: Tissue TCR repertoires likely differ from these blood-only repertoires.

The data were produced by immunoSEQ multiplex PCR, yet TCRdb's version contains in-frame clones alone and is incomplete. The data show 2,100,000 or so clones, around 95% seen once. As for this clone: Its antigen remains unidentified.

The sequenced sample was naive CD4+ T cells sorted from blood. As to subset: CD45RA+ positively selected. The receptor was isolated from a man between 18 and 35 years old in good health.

Here the CDR3 DNA reads TGTGCCAGCAGCGTAAAAGATGGGCTAGGGTACAATGAGCAGTTCTTC. Encoded protein: CASSVKDGLGYNEQFF. This rearrangement joins TRBV9 to TRBJ2-1; D unclear. There are 16 residues in the CDR3. Germline CDR1 SGDLS, CDR2 YYNGEE. V was clipped by 1 base and J by 4 bases, with 15 bases between them.